The 10 T cell receptor beta chains below were found in one sample sequenced in a study of CD8 T cells in ankylosing spondylitis. General observations from the study: One TCR beta motif, made up of 7 or 8 highly homologous variants, appeared characteristic of ankylosing spondylitis blood.

TCRdb processed the 5' RACE reads anew with MiXCR; each CDR3 protein has one entry. The sample has some 400,000 distinct CDR3 sequences; approximately 20% are singletons. These receptors have no known antigen. Specimen: blood, either unsorted or a sorted T cell fraction (not recorded which). The receptor set was obtained from a male donor with ankylosing spondylitis.

V gene TRBV5-1 combines with J gene TRBJ1-2, with 7 nucleotides matching TRBD1. CDR3 length: 13 residues. With 4 bases clipped from V and 8 bases from J, the junction kept 8 bases outside the gene matches. Germline V lookup: CDR1 SGHRS, CDR2 YFSETQ. CDR3 bases: TGCGCCAGCAGCCCCCCGACAGGGTTGGGCTACACCTTC. Translating gives CASSPPTGLGYTF.

This clonotype was counted a few times. CDR3 residues: CASSQSLEAGYEQYF. Here the CDR3 DNA reads TGTGCCAGCAGCCAATCTCTGGAGGCAGGGTACGAGCAGTACTTC. The chain links TRBV3-1 to TRBJ2-7; D assignment may be TRBD1 or TRBD2 (5 bases each). V shed 2 bases and J shed 4 bases, with 15 bases lying between them. Germline CDR1 LGHDT, CDR2 YNNKEL (reference sequence). The CDR3 totals 15 residues.

The genes are TRBV27 and TRBJ1-1, with 8 bases identical to TRBD1. Germline assignment: CDR1 MNHEY and CDR2 SMNVEV (reference sequence). The CDR3 loop spans 13 amino acids. V shed 7 bases, J shed 7 bases, and the junction held 8 bases outside the gene matches. The CDR3 nucleotides read TGTGCCAGCATCGCAGGGGGGACAGGTGAAGCTTTCTTT. Its protein is CASIAGGTGEAFF.

Only a few counts were recorded for this clonotype. The CDR3, as DNA: TGTGCCAGCAGTTCCAGCAGGGTCAGCTATGGCTACACCTTC. Encoded protein: CASSSSRVSYGYTF. The V gene is TRBV12-3 or TRBV12-4, the J gene TRBJ1-2, with TRBD1 as a possible D gene (5 bases). The V end was cut by 4 bases, the J end by 4 bases, with 13 bases between. The CDR3 has 14 residues.

The gene calls are TRBV7-6 and TRBJ2-1; 9 bases map to TRBD2. V shed 1 base and J 0 bases; nucleotides not matched to a gene: 7. The germline V gene has CDR1 SGHVS and CDR2 FNYEAQ. The CDR3 length is 18 residues. CDR3 residues: CASSLVLREGSSYNEQFF. The CDR3 nucleotides are TGTGCCAGCAGCTTAGTTCTGCGGGAGGGGAGCTCCTACAATGAGCAGTTCTTC.

As to this clonotype: One end of the junction is discordant with germline, which a read error may explain. The V gene is TRBV6-1, the J gene TRBJ2-7, with 9 bases fitting TRBD2. CDR1 and CDR2 from the germline V gene are MNHNS and SASEGT. The CDR3 covers 17 residues. CDR3 bases: TGTGCCAGCATTGAAAGCCTTGGGCTAGCGGGGAGGTACGAGCAGTACTTC. Translating it yields CASIESLGLAGRYEQYF.

The table lists this clonotype with a few counts. This chain links TRBV5-1 with TRBJ2-1; 10 bases are shared with TRBD2. Germline V gives CDR1 SGHRS, CDR2 YFSETQ. The CDR3 consists of 17 residues. V trimming: 3 bases; J trimming: 2 bases; junction bases outside the gene matches: 8. Here the CDR3 DNA reads TGCGCCAGCAGCTCTTTAGCGGGGGGCTCGGCCTACAATGAGCAGTTCTTC. Residues: CASSSLAGGSAYNEQFF.

This clonotype was seen a few times. The chain joins TRBV29-1 to TRBJ2-7; 11 nucleotides agree with TRBD2. Unmatched junction bases numbered 2, after V lost 3 bases and J lost 4 bases. CDR3 size: 13 residues. Germline CDR1 reads SQVTM; CDR2 reads ANQGSEA. CDR3 amino acids: CSVDLAGGYEQYF. The CDR3 nucleotides are TGCAGCGTTGACTTAGCGGGAGGGTACGAGCAGTACTTC.

This clonotype was seen only a few times. V and J are TRBV7-9 and TRBJ2-1; weak D call: TRBD2 (6 bases). The germline CDR1 and CDR2 sequences are SEHNR and FQNEAQ (reference sequence). The V end was cut by 5 bases, the J end by 0 bases, with 17 bases between. The CDR3 runs 17 residues. The chain's CDR3 is CASSASGGVSSYNEQFF. The CDR3 DNA reads as TGTGCCAGCAGCGCGTCTGGCGGGGTGAGCTCCTACAATGAGCAGTTCTTC.

A few counts support this clonotype. The chain carries TRBV30 and TRBJ2-1; unclear D gene. Trimming stripped 0 bases from V and 4 bases from J, with 10 bases between. There are 14 residues in the CDR3. Germline CDR1 and CDR2: GTSNPN and SVGIG (reference sequence). The CDR3 nucleotides are TGTGCCTGGAGTGTAAGTAGCACATACAATGAGCAGTTCTTC. It is translated as CAWSVSSTYNEQFF.